Listed here are 20 T cell receptor beta chains from one sample, sequenced in a study of human T cells and chemical hapten exposure. Each CDR3 protein is one row after TCRdb ran MiXCR on the RACE reads. The sample shows about 120,000 distinct CDR3 sequences, roughly an eighth of them seen only once. Documented time point: patch test 1, 2 weeks after DPC sensitization. Regarding treatment: therapeutic diphenylcyclopropenone sensitization with weekly scalp DPC. Here the sequenced sample was whole blood, taken in connection with sensitization to the hapten diphenylcyclopropenone (DPC). The source is a man between 18 and 29 years old with alopecia areata. Some clones in this sample may be carry-over from other donors' samples.

The rearrangement joins TRBV6-1 to TRBJ1-6; TRBD1 agrees at 9 bases. Germline CDR1 reads MNHNS; CDR2 reads SASEGT. J lost 10 bases, V lost 6 bases, and 13 bases had no gene match. CDR3 length equals 16 residues. The CDR3 region has the DNA TGTGCCAGCAGAGAACCGGGACAGGGTCGTTACTCACCCCTCCACTTT. Amino acids: CASREPGQGRYSPLHF.

The rearrangement joins TRBV15 to TRBJ2-7; D is uncertain. This CDR3 is built from 16 residues. The germline CDR1 and CDR2 sequences are LNHNV and YYDKDF (reference sequence). With 3 bases removed from V and 4 bases from J, the gap between germline ends came to 19 bases. This CDR3 reads CATSSRSPDTVYEQYF. The DNA of the CDR3 is TGTGCCACCAGCAGTAGGTCACCCGACACGGTTTACGAGCAGTACTTC.

The gene calls are TRBV4-3 and TRBJ1-5; D possibly corresponds to TRBD1 (6 bases). The ends were cut back, 8 bases at V and 0 bases at J, with 14 bases in the middle. The CDR3 totals 15 residues. The germline V gene has CDR1 LGHNA and CDR2 YSLEER. This CDR3 reads CASSVGQYSNQPQHF. CDR3 DNA: TGCGCCAGCTCTGTCGGACAGTATAGCAATCAGCCCCAGCATTTT.

This rearrangement joins TRBV11-2 to TRBJ2-4; D may be TRBD1 (7 bases). Trimming left V 4 bases short and J 1 base short, with 11 bases between. Germline V gene lookup returns CDR1 SGHAT and CDR2 FQNNGV. The CDR3 contains 15 residues. The CDR3 sequence: CASSSTGRAKNIQYF. Here the CDR3 DNA reads TGTGCCAGCAGCTCGACAGGGAGGGCCAAAAACATTCAGTACTTC.

This clonotype was seen a few times. This chain links TRBV2 with TRBJ2-7, with 8 bases matching TRBD1. The CDR3 contains 15 residues. J lost 3 bases, V lost 3 bases, and 7 bases had no gene match. Germline assignment: CDR1 SNHLY and CDR2 FYNNEI. This CDR3 is CASSEGQAVYYEQYF. The CDR3, as DNA: TGTGCCAGCAGTGAGGGACAGGCCGTATACTACGAGCAGTACTTC.

This clonotype appeared a few times. The chain has TRBV21-1 and TRBJ1-2; the DNA was not used to check the table's D call, TRBD1. TRBV21-1 is a pseudogene. This CDR3 region has 16 residues. CDR3 loop: CASSKGGLAKAYGYTF. The CDR3 DNA reads as TGTGCCAGCAGCAAAGGGGGGCTGGCCAAGGCCTATGGCTACACCTTC.

This chain uses TRBV12-3 or TRBV12-4 with TRBJ1-5, with 11 bases fitting TRBD1. With 6 bases clipped from V and 6 bases from J, the junction kept 7 bases outside the gene matches. There are 15 residues in the CDR3. CDR3 in DNA: TGTGCCAGCAGGAACGGACAGGGGGCTCGTCAGCCCCAGCATTTT. It specifies CASRNGQGARQPQHF.

The sample holds many counts of this clonotype. The chain couples TRBV4-2 to TRBJ2-1, with D hard to call. Per the germline V gene, CDR1 is LGHNA and CDR2 is YNFKEQ. The length of the CDR3 is 13 residues. Trimming removed 1 base from V and 7 bases from J, with 8 bases in between. CDR3 nucleotide sequence: TGTGCCAGCAGCCAAGTTGAAAAAAATGAGCAGTTCTTC. Its protein product is CASSQVEKNEQFF.

In nucleotides, the CDR3 is TGTGCCAGCAGTTACTCGAGCCCGGCGGTCTATGGCTACACCTTC. Translating it yields CASSYSSPAVYGYTF. The V call is TRBV6-6, the J call TRBJ1-2; no clear D. CDR3 size: 15 residues. The germline V gene has CDR1 MNHNY and CDR2 SVGAGI (reference sequence). Between the trimmed V and J ends, which lost 0 bases and 4 bases, there was a span of 12 bases.

This clonotype was recorded a few times. The genes are TRBV12-3 or TRBV12-4 and TRBJ1-4, with a weak D call TRBD1 (5 bases). V dropped 3 bases and J dropped 2 bases, with 13 bases sitting between them. The CDR3 has 16 amino acids. CDR3 nucleotide sequence: TGTGCCAGCAGTTTTCTCAGGGCTGCCACTAATGAAAAACTGTTTTTT. Translated, it gives CASSFLRAATNEKLFF.

This clonotype was seen at least ten times. The V and J genes are TRBV12-3 or TRBV12-4 and TRBJ1-1; D uncertain. The CDR3 covers 13 residues. Trimming removed 3 bases from V and 3 bases from J, with 8 bases in between. The CDR3 nucleotides read TGTGCCAGCAGTTTTGGGCGGGACACTGAAGCTTTCTTT. Its translation is CASSFGRDTEAFF.

This clonotype was counted only a few times. The chain employs TRBV5-1 and TRBJ1-4, with unresolved D. From germline, CDR1 is SGHRS and CDR2 YFSETQ. Trimming left V 0 bases short and J 7 bases short, with 13 bases between. CDR3 length: 15 amino acids. The CDR3 loop reads CASSLGLGGSEKLFF. The CDR3 DNA sequence: TGCGCCAGCAGCTTGGGGTTGGGAGGCAGTGAAAAACTGTTTTTT.

The J gene is TRBJ2-3, the V gene TRBV3-1; 7 nucleotides line up with TRBD1. Trimming removed 8 bases from V and 2 bases from J; junction bases left unmatched: 7. CDR1 and CDR2 from the germline V gene are LGHDT and YNNKEL (reference sequence). The CDR3 contains 14 residues. As DNA, the CDR3 is TGTGCCAGCCGGGACAGCCCCACCACAGATACGCAGTATTTT. This sequence encodes CASRDSPTTDTQYF.

The chain is built from TRBV10-2 and TRBJ1-5; D remains unclear. Trimming took 0 bases from V and 3 from J, leaving 18 bases between them. Germline CDR1 reads WSHSY; CDR2 reads SAAADI. This CDR3 is 18 amino acids long. The DNA of the CDR3 is TGCGCCAGCAGTGAGTCGATAGTCAGCGCAGGCACCAATCAGCCCCAGCATTTT. This codes for CASSESIVSAGTNQPQHF.

This clonotype was picked up many times. The chain joins TRBV29-1 to TRBJ1-1; the D is unclear. Trimming shortened V by 7 bases and J by 1 base, and 4 bases separated the two germline ends. Germline values: CDR1 SQVTM, CDR2 ANQGSEA. This CDR3 region has 10 residues. This CDR3 reads CSARNTEAFF. CDR3 bases: TGCAGCGCCCGGAACACTGAAGCTTTCTTT.

This clonotype showed up just a few times. The chain couples TRBV18 to TRBJ1-5; D is perhaps TRBD1 (5 bases). Germline V gene data show CDR1 as KGHSH and CDR2 as LQKENI. V was trimmed by 5 bases and J by 2 bases, leaving 13 bases between them. The CDR3 runs to 15 residues. In nucleotides, the CDR3 is TGTGCCAGCTCAGTTTCAGGGATGGGCAATCAGCCCCAGCATTTT. This codes for CASSVSGMGNQPQHF.

This chain links TRBV27 with TRBJ1-6, with 7 bases fitting TRBD1. Looked up from germline, CDR1 is MNHEY and CDR2 is SMNVEV (reference sequence). This CDR3 comprises 15 residues. V was pared by 5 bases and J by 9 bases, with 10 bases of the junction left unmatched. The CDR3 loop reads CASSPRTGRGSPLHF. DNA of the CDR3: TGTGCCAGCAGTCCAAGGACAGGCCGGGGTTCACCCCTCCACTTT.

The chain couples TRBV2 to TRBJ2-7, with 7 bases aligning to TRBD2. Germline trimming cut 6 bases from V and 1 base from J; bases unmatched to any gene: 9. This CDR3 is 15 amino acids long. Germline-derived CDR1 and CDR2 are SNHLY and FYNNEI. As DNA, the CDR3 is TGTGCCAGCAGCAGCGGGACGCTTTCATCCTACGAGCAGTACTTC. This sequence encodes CASSSGTLSSYEQYF.

A few counts support this clonotype. The rearrangement joins TRBV20-1 to TRBJ1-2; D unclear. Germline CDR1 reads DFQATT; CDR2 reads SNEGSKA (reference sequence). The V end was cut by 7 bases, the J end by 2 bases, with 14 bases between. The CDR3 is made up of 13 amino acids. The CDR3 nucleotides read TGCAGTGTGACGCTAACACCCAACTATGGCTACACCTTC. This codes for CSVTLTPNYGYTF.

The V and J genes are TRBV3-1 and TRBJ2-3; the D gene is possibly TRBD1 (5 bases). The CDR3 is made up of 15 amino acids. Per the germline V gene, CDR1 is LGHDT and CDR2 is YNNKEL (reference sequence). The ends were cut back, 2 bases at V and 2 bases at J, with 11 bases in the middle. The CDR3 DNA sequence: TGTGCCAGCAGCCAACCGACAGTATCCACAGATACGCAGTATTTT. This codes for CASSQPTVSTDTQYF.